This entry lists 9 T cell receptor beta chains sequenced from one sample in a study of blood T cell repertoires in COVID-19. Profiling relied on immunoSEQ multiplex PCR, and the TCRdb table lists in-frame clones only, not all of them. The sample records just under 35,000 clones, around 87% being singletons. What was sequenced was peripheral blood. The receptors stem from a human donor in a cohort sampled during active COVID-19.

The genes are TRBV7-2 and TRBJ2-7; D ambiguous. The germline CDR1 and CDR2 sequences are SGHTA and FQGNSA. This CDR3 contains 12 residues. V lost 0 bases, J lost 4 bases, and 4 bases lay in between. Here the CDR3 DNA reads TGTGCCAGCAGCTTAGCGCGATACGAGCAGTACTTC. Protein product: CASSLARYEQYF.

The chain couples TRBV28 to TRBJ1-1; D is perhaps TRBD1 (5 bases). CDR3 size: 13 residues. The germline V gene encodes CDR1 MDHEN and CDR2 SYDVKM. The V end lost 10 bases, the J end lost 0 bases, and 12 bases lay between the germline ends. The CDR3 reads CATRTHVNTEAFF. The CDR3 DNA sequence: TGTGCCACCCGGACACATGTGAACACTGAAGCTTTCTTT.

In this sample, this clone turned up a few times. This rearrangement joins TRBV12-3 or TRBV12-4 to TRBJ1-5; 7 bases line up with TRBD1. The length of the CDR3 is 13 residues. The junction had 5 bases not matched to a gene; V was cut back by 5 bases and J by 7 bases. The CDR3 region is CASSLTGTQPQHF. CDR3 sequence (DNA): TGTGCCAGCAGTCTGACAGGGACCCAGCCCCAGCATTTT.

The chain joins TRBV2 to TRBJ2-5; a possible D gene is TRBD1 (5 bases). This CDR3 has 14 residues. The V end was cut by 4 bases, the J end by 2 bases, with 11 bases between. Germline V gene data show CDR1 as SNHLY and CDR2 as FYNNEI. The CDR3: CASSAVSGQETQYF. For the CDR3, the DNA is TGTGCCAGCAGTGCGGTCTCAGGGCAAGAGACCCAGTACTTC.

This chain uses TRBV24-1 with TRBJ2-5, with TRBD2 identical over 8 bases. There are 18 residues in the CDR3. The germline CDR1 and CDR2 sequences are KGHDR and SFDVKD. The trim removed 2 bases at V and 5 bases at J, leaving 15 bases unmatched. The CDR3 region is CATSDSMTGTRDGETQYF. The CDR3 nucleotides read TGTGCCACCAGTGATTCAATGACCGGGACTAGGGATGGGGAGACCCAGTACTTC.

The V and J genes are TRBV3-1 (or the pseudogene TRBV3-2) and TRBJ2-5; TRBD2 agrees at 10 bases. Trimming took 1 base from V and 4 from J; bases not matched to a gene: 0. CDR3 length: 14 residues. CDR1 is LGHDT and CDR2 is YNNKEL in the germline V gene (reference sequence). CDR3 sequence reads: CASSQVAGGETQYF. CDR3 coding DNA: TGTGCCAGCAGCCAAGTAGCGGGGGGAGAGACCCAGTACTTC.

The J gene is TRBJ2-2, the V gene TRBV27; 10 bases align to TRBD2. This CDR3 region has 15 residues. CDR1 and CDR2 from the germline V gene are MNHEY and SMNVEV (reference sequence). The V segment lost 6 bases and the J segment 4 bases; nucleotides outside the gene matches: 5. CDR3 loop: CASRSGGAITGELFF. CDR3 in DNA: TGTGCCAGCAGGAGCGGGGGGGCCATCACCGGGGAGCTGTTTTTT.

The CDR3 sequence is CATSGKGGQGVEKLFF. The CDR3 nucleotides are TGTGCCACCAGTGGCAAAGGGGGACAGGGTGTTGAAAAACTGTTTTTT. V is TRBV24-1 and J is TRBJ1-4, with 9 bases that match TRBD1. Trimming removed 5 bases from V and 7 bases from J; junction bases left unmatched: 10. CDR1 KGHDR and CDR2 SFDVKD come from the germline V gene. This CDR3 is 16 amino acids long.

The chain recombines TRBV9 with TRBJ1-2; D unresolved. Germline V gene data show CDR1 as SGDLS and CDR2 as YYNGEE. This CDR3 region has 14 residues. V lost 0 bases and J 3 bases, leaving 9 bases between the germline ends. The DNA of the CDR3 is TGTGCCAGCAGCGTAGCCGGAGGGCACTATGGCTACACCTTC. Translation: CASSVAGGHYGYTF. The whole variable domain, remainder taken from reference TRBV9 and TRBJ1-2, is DSGVTQTPKHLITATGQRVTLRCSPRSGDLSVYWYQQSLDQGLQFLIQYYNGEERAKGNILERFSAQQFPDLHSELNLSSLELGDSALYFCASSVAGGHYGYTFGSGTRLTVV.